The 25 T cell receptor beta chains given below trace back to one sample, sequenced in a study of blood T cell repertoires in COVID-19. Using immunoSEQ multiplex PCR, the repertoire was profiled, and TCRdb retains in-frame clones only, with some absent. The sample shows about 45,000 clones, approximately 90% of them seen only once. Sequencing was done on a sample of peripheral blood. Receptors were obtained from a man between 45 and 60 years old with COVID-19, enrolled during active disease.

CDR3 nucleotide sequence: TGTGCCAGTAACATGGGGGGGATTAATGAAAAACTGTTTTTT. Residues: CASNMGGINEKLFF. The rearrangement links TRBV19 to TRBJ1-4; tentatively, D is TRBD1 (5 bases). V was pared by 7 bases and J by 4 bases, with 13 bases between. The CDR3 covers 14 residues. Germline lookup yields CDR1 LNHDA and CDR2 SQIVND (reference sequence).

This clone has just a few counts. V gene TRBV7-9 combines with J gene TRBJ2-3; 7 nucleotides line up with TRBD2. The germline V gene has CDR1 SEHNR and CDR2 FQNEAQ (reference sequence). This CDR3 region has 13 residues. V trimming: 1 base; J trimming: 7 bases; junction bases outside the gene matches: 2. The CDR3 DNA reads as TGTGCCAGCAGCTTAGGGACTAGAAATACGCAGTATTTT. It is translated as CASSLGTRNTQYF.

The count of this clone is one. This chain joins TRBV5-5 and TRBJ2-3; TRBD2 is a possible D gene (6 bases). This CDR3 has 17 amino acids. The V gene's germline CDR1 is SGHKS and CDR2 YYEKEE (reference sequence). The V and J ends lost 3 bases and 6 bases respectively, with 23 bases between them. The CDR3 loop reads CASSSTGGTPFDDTQYF. For the CDR3, the DNA is TGTGCCAGCAGCTCGACTGGAGGGACCCCATTCGACGATACGCAGTATTTT.

The chain is built from TRBV7-8 and TRBJ1-4; no reliable D call. Trimming removed 1 base at V and 5 bases at J, with 11 bases between. The germline CDR1 and CDR2 sequences are SGHVS and FQNEAQ. The CDR3 sequence is 15 residues long. The CDR3 reads CASSLVKAGNEKLFF. For the CDR3, the DNA is TGTGCCAGCAGCTTAGTAAAGGCGGGGAATGAAAAACTGTTTTTT. Filled out from reference TRBV7-8 and TRBJ1-4, the complete variable domain reads GAGVSQSPRYKVAKRGQDVALRCDPISGHVSLFWYQQALGQGPEFLTYFQNEAQLDKSGLPSDRFFAERPEGSVSTLKIQRTQQEDSAVYLCASSLVKAGNEKLFFGSGTQLSVL.

The chain employs TRBV19 and TRBJ1-1; TRBD1 might be the D (6 bases). The CDR3 sequence is 13 residues long. The ends were cut back, 6 bases at V and 1 base at J, with 9 bases in the middle. The germline V gene encodes CDR1 LNHDA and CDR2 SQIVND (reference sequence). CDR3 amino acids: CASSSTGNTEAFF. CDR3 sequence (DNA): TGTGCCAGTAGCTCGACAGGGAACACTGAAGCTTTCTTT.

The chain carries TRBV7-2 and TRBJ2-1, with 11 bases matching TRBD2. Germline V lookup: CDR1 SGHTA, CDR2 FQGNSA. The CDR3 totals 15 residues. With 6 bases clipped from V and 2 bases from J, the junction kept 3 bases outside the gene matches. This chain's CDR3 is CASRASGRPYNEQFF. Written as DNA, the CDR3 is TGTGCCAGCAGGGCTAGCGGGAGGCCCTACAATGAGCAGTTCTTC. Complete variable domain (other parts from reference TRBV7-2 and TRBJ2-1): GAGVSQSPSNKVTEKGKDVELRCDPISGHTALYWYRQSLGQGLEFLIYFQGNSAPDKSGLPSDRFSAERTGGSVSTLTIQRTQQEDSAVYLCASRASGRPYNEQFFGPGTRLTVL.

The chain is built from TRBV28 and TRBJ2-7; tentatively, D is TRBD1 (6 bases). The CDR3 extends over 15 amino acids. V shed 3 bases and J shed 1 base, with 13 bases lying between them. CDR1 and CDR2 (germline): MDHEN, SYDVKM. The CDR3 coding sequence is TGTGCCAGCAGTTTCCAGGGGTGGGGATCCTACGAGCAGTACTTC. This translates into CASSFQGWGSYEQYF.

The genes are TRBV19 and TRBJ1-2, with D perhaps matching TRBD1 (6 bases). Germline assignment: CDR1 LNHDA and CDR2 SQIVND (reference sequence). This CDR3 has 11 amino acids. The CDR3 DNA is TGTGCAGCACAGGGTATGGGAGGCTACACCTTC. Protein sequence: CAAQGMGGYTF.

The V and J genes are TRBV2 and TRBJ1-6; TRBD1 aligns across 7 bases. The CDR3 covers 16 residues. V shed 5 bases, J shed 7 bases, and the junction held 11 bases outside the gene matches. Germline V CDR1 and CDR2: SNHLY, FYNNEI. The CDR3 spells CASSLSRQGGNSPLHF. The CDR3 DNA reads TGTGCCAGCAGTCTCTCCCGACAAGGGGGCAATTCACCCCTCCACTTT.

The rearrangement joins TRBV28 to TRBJ1-5, with D possibly being TRBD1 (5 bases). This CDR3 contains 15 residues. The V end was cut by 0 bases, the J end by 2 bases, with 8 bases between. Looked up from germline, CDR1 is MDHEN and CDR2 is SYDVKM. CDR3 sequence reads: CASSLWQGGNQPQHF. In DNA form, the CDR3 reads TGTGCCAGCAGTTTATGGCAGGGTGGCAATCAGCCCCAGCATTTT.

The chain links TRBV15 to TRBJ2-7; 9 bases are shared with TRBD2. Germline trimming cut 0 bases from V and 4 bases from J; bases unmatched to any gene: 4. The CDR3 contains 15 residues. Germline CDR1 is LNHNV and CDR2 is YYDKDF (reference sequence). The CDR3 bases are TGTGCCACCAGCAGAGATATAGCGGGAGTATACGAGCAGTACTTC. This sequence encodes CATSRDIAGVYEQYF. The whole variable domain, remainder taken from reference TRBV15 and TRBJ2-7, is DAMVIQNPRYQVTQFGKPVTLSCSQTLNHNVMYWYQQKSSQAPKLLFHYYDKDFNNEADTPDNFQSRRPNTSFCFLDIRSPGLGDTAMYLCATSRDIAGVYEQYFGPGTRLTVT.

The rearrangement uses TRBV15 and TRBJ2-3; possibly TRBD2 for D (5 bases). The CDR3 totals 16 residues. Per the germline V gene, CDR1 is LNHNV and CDR2 is YYDKDF (reference sequence). V dropped 0 bases and J dropped 1 base, with 11 bases sitting between them. CDR3 in DNA: TGTGCCACCAGCAGAGATCATCGGGGAGGCACAGATACGCAGTATTTT. This codes for CATSRDHRGGTDTQYF. Full variable domain (remainder filled in from reference TRBV15 and TRBJ2-3): DAMVIQNPRYQVTQFGKPVTLSCSQTLNHNVMYWYQQKSSQAPKLLFHYYDKDFNNEADTPDNFQSRRPNTSFCFLDIRSPGLGDTAMYLCATSRDHRGGTDTQYFGPGTRLTVL.

The V call is TRBV7-6, the J call TRBJ2-2; 12 nucleotides line up with TRBD2. CDR1 and CDR2 (germline): SGHVS, FNYEAQ. The CDR3 extends over 16 amino acids. With V trimmed by 3 bases and J by 1 base, 0 bases remained unmatched. The CDR3 reads CASSLTSGRNTGELFF. The CDR3 DNA reads as TGTGCCAGCAGCTTGACTAGCGGGAGGAACACCGGGGAGCTGTTTTTT.

The CDR3 DNA follows: TGTGCCAGCAGCCTGAGTGGAGGCACAGATACGCAGTATTTT. Translating it yields CASSLSGGTDTQYF. The V gene is TRBV3-1 (or the pseudogene TRBV3-2), the J gene TRBJ2-3; the D is unclear. The CDR3 spans 14 residues. V was clipped by 4 bases and J by 1 base, with 9 bases between them. Germline CDR1 is LGHDT and CDR2 is YNNKEL (reference sequence).

The rearrangement uses TRBV19 and TRBJ2-2, with a weak D call TRBD2 (6 bases). V was cut by 5 bases and J by 4 bases, with 8 bases left in between. Germline V gives CDR1 LNHDA, CDR2 SQIVND (reference sequence). This CDR3 is 13 amino acids long. The DNA of the CDR3 is TGTGCCAGTAGTGTGACTAGCACCGGGGAGCTGTTTTTT. It yields the protein CASSVTSTGELFF.

The chain recombines TRBV18 with TRBJ2-5; 10 bases are a match to TRBD1. The V segment lost 1 base and the J segment 4 bases; nucleotides outside the gene matches: 6. The CDR3 runs to 16 residues. The V gene's germline CDR1 is KGHSH and CDR2 LQKENI. The CDR3 sequence: CASSPLGQGEGETQYF. CDR3 bases: TGTGCCAGCTCACCACTTGGACAGGGGGAAGGAGAGACCCAGTACTTC.

The chain employs TRBV4-3 and TRBJ2-7, with 10 bases aligning to TRBD1. Losses at the gene ends were 0 bases for V and 5 bases for J; bases not matched to a gene: 10. This CDR3 spans 17 amino acids. Germline V gene sequence: CDR1 LGHNA, CDR2 YSLEER. The CDR3 DNA is TGCGCCAGCAGCCAAGATCGATCCGGGACAGGGGCACACGAGCAGTACTTC. Its protein product is CASSQDRSGTGAHEQYF.

V is TRBV5-1 and J is TRBJ2-7, with D possibly TRBD2 on 5 matching bases. V gave up 4 bases and J gave up 5 bases, with 13 bases separating them. Germline V gene data show CDR1 as SGHRS and CDR2 as YFSETQ. The CDR3 sequence is 13 residues long. The CDR3 DNA follows: TGCGCCAGCAGCCACGACTACGTCCACGAGCAGTACTTC. Translated: CASSHDYVHEQYF.

This chain uses TRBV11-2 with TRBJ1-4; no firm D call. This CDR3 is built from 12 residues. Deletions cut 2 bases from V and 6 bases from J, with 4 bases between. CDR1 is SGHAT and CDR2 is FQNNGV in the germline V gene. CDR3 DNA: TGTGCCAGCAGCTTACAGGATGAAAAACTGTTTTTT. This gives the protein CASSLQDEKLFF.

A single count supports this clone. V usage is TRBV7-9 and J usage is TRBJ1-6, with D uncertain. The CDR3 has 12 residues. V was trimmed by 3 bases and J by 6 bases, leaving 3 bases between them. Germline V gives CDR1 SEHNR, CDR2 FQNEAQ (reference sequence). CDR3 residues: CASSLSNSPLHF. The CDR3 nucleotides are TGTGCCAGCAGCTTGAGTAATTCACCCCTCCACTTT. Variable domain in full (rest from reference TRBV7-9 and TRBJ1-6): DTGVSQNPRHKITKRGQNVTFRCDPISEHNRLYWYRQTLGQGPEFLTYFQNEAQLEKSRLLSDRFSAERPKGSFSTLEIQRTEQGDSAMYLCASSLSNSPLHFGNGTRLTVT.

This clone has more than one count but fewer than ten. The genes are TRBV19 and TRBJ1-5; D is unresolved. V lost 3 bases and J lost 0, with 9 bases in between. Germline V gene sequence: CDR1 LNHDA, CDR2 SQIVND (reference sequence). This CDR3 is built from 15 residues. The CDR3 protein is CASSIGLYSNQPQHF. CDR3 bases: TGTGCCAGTAGTATCGGGTTATATAGCAATCAGCCCCAGCATTTT.

V usage is TRBV21-1 and J usage is TRBJ2-7; the tabulated D call, TRBD2, remains unverified against the DNA. TRBV21-1 is assigned pseudogene status. The CDR3 spans 17 residues. The CDR3 sequence is CASSKVSGRPPGYEQYF. Written as DNA, the CDR3 is TGTGCCAGCAGCAAAGTGAGCGGGAGGCCCCCGGGCTACGAGCAGTACTTC.

This chain joins TRBV5-1 and TRBJ2-5, with 9 bases fitting TRBD1. Germline-derived CDR1 and CDR2 are SGHRS and YFSETQ. J was trimmed by 5 bases and V by 5 bases; bases with no gene match: 10. The CDR3 totals 15 residues. CDR3 sequence reads: CASRVLGQGGETQYF. In nucleotides, the CDR3 is TGCGCCAGCAGAGTCTTGGGACAGGGAGGGGAGACCCAGTACTTC.

The V call is TRBV4-3, the J call TRBJ2-1; 10 bases agree with TRBD2. With V trimmed by 4 bases and J by 2 bases, 5 bases remained unmatched. The CDR3 contains 16 residues. CDR1 is LGHNA and CDR2 is YSLEER in the germline V gene. CDR3 DNA sequence: TGCGCCAGCAGCCCCCAGCGGGAGGGCCCCTACAATGAGCAGTTCTTC. Amino acid sequence: CASSPQREGPYNEQFF.

This clone was recorded only once. The V gene is TRBV7-9, the J gene TRBJ2-5, with TRBD1 matching over 8 bases. V shed 1 base, J shed 7 bases, and the junction held 5 bases outside the gene matches. Germline V gene sequence: CDR1 SEHNR, CDR2 FQNEAQ (reference sequence). This CDR3 has 14 residues. The CDR3 loop is CASSLEDRAGTQYF. The DNA for the CDR3 is TGTGCCAGCAGCTTAGAGGACAGGGCGGGGACCCAGTACTTC. Full variable domain (outside the CDR3, taken from reference TRBV7-9 and TRBJ2-5): DTGVSQNPRHKITKRGQNVTFRCDPISEHNRLYWYRQTLGQGPEFLTYFQNEAQLEKSRLLSDRFSAERPKGSFSTLEIQRTEQGDSAMYLCASSLEDRAGTQYFGPGTRLLVL.